This T cell receptor beta chain was retrieved from a study of shared clonotypes between healthy human individuals. The overall study: Each donor had three CD4 naive, three CD4 memory, two CD8 naive and one CD8 memory plate.

The CDR3 is 15 residues long. V lost 3 bases and J 8 bases, leaving 19 bases between the germline ends. The germline V gene has CDR1 LNHDA and CDR2 SQIVND (reference sequence). Repertoires were generated with immunoSEQ multiplex PCR, while TCRdb's copy carries only in-frame clones and drops some. The table has approximately 1.4 million clones, about 98% seen once. The receptor was derived from a man younger than 40 in good health. The specimen was naive CD4+ T cells sorted from blood. The subset here: CD45RA+ positively selected. This sequence joins TRBV19 and TRBJ1-2; D may be TRBD1 (5 bases). The DNA of the CDR3 is TGTGCCAGTAGTATTGGAGGGGAGAGGGGCCGAGGCTACACCTTC. Its protein product is CASSIGGERGRGYTF.